One and the same sample provided the 32 T cell receptor beta chains below, sequenced in a study of blood T cells in healthy people across ages. The use of a sample-barcoded 5' primer and a J-beta primer mix characterized a second PCR of roughly 6 to 11 cycles. Each CDR3 protein is one row after TCRdb ran MiXCR on the 5' RACE reads. The top ten clones hold over 5.5% of a sample with roughly 1.4 million distinct CDR3 sequences, around 59% of them seen once. The sequencing sample was made of blood. The origin of the receptors is a man aged 18 to 29 in good health.

The gene calls are TRBV6-5 and TRBJ2-4, with 7 bases matching TRBD1. The CDR3 is made up of 18 amino acids. V shed 6 bases, J shed 0 bases, and the junction held 14 bases outside the gene matches. From germline, CDR1 is MNHEY and CDR2 SVGAGI. CDR3 DNA sequence: TGTGCCAGCAGCTATGGGACAGCCACCTTCCGAGCCAAAAACATTCAGTACTTC. Amino acid sequence: CASSYGTATFRAKNIQYF.

The chain links TRBV21-1 to TRBJ2-1; TRBD2, the table's D call, was not compared with the DNA. TRBV21-1 is a pseudogene. The CDR3 is 15 amino acids. CDR3: CASSKSYGRVETQFF. The CDR3 DNA is TGTGCCAGCAGCAAAAGTTACGGGAGGGTGGAGACCCAGTTCTTC.

This sequence joins TRBV15 and TRBJ2-2; 8 bases map to TRBD1. CDR3 length: 16 amino acids. CDR1 and CDR2 (germline): LNHNV, YYDKDF (reference sequence). V was pared by 2 bases and J by 7 bases, with 9 bases of the junction left unmatched. In DNA form, the CDR3 reads TGTGCCACCAGCAGAACGGACAGGGCGCTGAGCGGGGAGCTGTTTTTT. Translated, it gives CATSRTDRALSGELFF.

Only a few counts were recorded for this clonotype. The rearrangement uses TRBV27 and TRBJ2-6; 9 bases fit TRBD1. V dropped 5 bases and J dropped 2; count of bases not matched to a gene: 13. Looked up from germline, CDR1 is MNHEY and CDR2 is SMNVEV (reference sequence). The CDR3 is 19 amino acids. The CDR3 is CASSRIPGQGIPGANVLTF. CDR3 bases: TGTGCCAGCAGTCGCATCCCGGGACAGGGCATCCCTGGGGCCAACGTCCTGACTTTC. The variable domain in full, with the rest retrieved from reference TRBV27 and TRBJ2-6, is EAQVTQNPRYLITVTGKKLTVTCSQNMNHEYMSWYRQDPGLGLRQIYYSMNVEVTDKGDVPEGYKVSRKEKRNFPLILESPSPNQTSLYFCASSRIPGQGIPGANVLTFGAGSRLTVL.

This clonotype has just a few counts. The genes are TRBV29-1 and TRBJ2-5; D is possibly TRBD1 (5 bases). Germline-derived CDR1 and CDR2 are SQVTM and ANQGSEA. Trimming left V 0 bases short and J 1 base short, with 9 bases between. The CDR3 runs to 14 residues. This chain's CDR3 is CSVEDLTVQETQYF. DNA for the CDR3: TGCAGCGTTGAAGATCTGACAGTCCAAGAGACCCAGTACTTC.

CDR3 loop: CASSLTRTSGANEQYF. The CDR3 coding sequence is TGTGCCAGCAGCCTCACTCGGACTAGCGGGGCCAACGAGCAGTACTTC. J is TRBJ2-7 and V is TRBV5-6; 12 bases agree with TRBD2. CDR3 length: 16 residues. Per germline, CDR1 SGHDT and CDR2 YYEEEE. V lost 4 bases and J lost 5; bases outside the gene matches: 10.

This chain uses TRBV11-2 with TRBJ1-1; tentative D call: TRBD1 (5 bases). Germline values: CDR1 SGHAT, CDR2 FQNNGV. Trimming left V 3 bases short and J 6 bases short, with 17 bases between. This CDR3 has 15 amino acids. The CDR3 sequence is CASSLAAGGEAEAFF. The CDR3, as DNA: TGTGCCAGCAGCTTGGCGGCCGGGGGTGAGGCTGAAGCTTTCTTT.

The chain has TRBV6-6 and TRBJ2-7; D is uncertain. The CDR3 length is 14 residues. Germline V gives CDR1 MNHNY, CDR2 SVGAGI (reference sequence). The V end lost 6 bases, the J end lost 2 bases, and 14 bases lay between the germline ends. The CDR3 protein is CASSSLDIAYEQYF. The CDR3 DNA reads as TGTGCCAGCAGCTCCTTAGACATCGCCTACGAGCAGTACTTC.

Turning to this clonotype: This clone may be a read error of a much larger clone one base away. The rearrangement joins TRBV6-5 to TRBJ2-5; 9 bases map to TRBD1. Germline values: CDR1 MNHEY, CDR2 SVGAGI. V trimming: 7 bases; J trimming: 11 bases; junction bases outside the gene matches: 11. The CDR3 has 13 residues. As DNA, the CDR3 is TGTGCCAGCACTGGGACAGGGCGCAATGAGCAGTACTTC. Encoded protein: CASTGTGRNEQYF.

The gene calls are TRBV30 and TRBJ1-1; unclear D gene. V was trimmed by 1 base and J by 1 base, leaving 10 bases between them. Germline CDR1 and CDR2: GTSNPN and SVGIG (reference sequence). This CDR3 region has 14 residues. The CDR3 region has the DNA TGTGCCTGGAGTGACATCGGCGGGAACACTGAAGCTTTCTTT. Amino acids: CAWSDIGGNTEAFF. Supplemented by reference TRBV30 and TRBJ1-1, the full variable domain reads SQTIHQWPATLVQPVGSPLSLECTVEGTSNPNLYWYRQAAGRGLQLLFYSVGIGQISSEVPQNLSASRPQDRQFILSSKKLLLSDSGFYLCAWSDIGGNTEAFFGQGTRLTVV.

This clonotype appeared a few times. The V call is TRBV11-2, the J call TRBJ2-3; possible D gene TRBD1, 6 bases. Trimming left V 7 bases short and J 8 bases short, with 10 bases between. Germline lookup yields CDR1 SGHAT and CDR2 FQNNGV. This CDR3 contains 11 residues. The DNA for the CDR3 is TGTGCCAGCAACAAAGGGGGTACGCAGTATTTT. It encodes CASNKGGTQYF.

The rearrangement uses TRBV6-5 and TRBJ2-2; D gene uncertain. This CDR3 is 12 amino acids long. The germline gives CDR1 MNHEY, CDR2 SVGAGI. The ends were cut back, 7 bases at V and 6 bases at J, with 9 bases in the middle. The CDR3 reads CASTPGAGELFF. The CDR3 DNA reads as TGTGCCAGCACCCCTGGGGCCGGGGAGCTGTTTTTT.

This chain joins TRBV10-3 and TRBJ2-3; the D is unclear. The CDR3 contains 16 residues. Trimming left V 8 bases short and J 0 bases short, with 18 bases between. Per the germline V gene, CDR1 is ENHRY and CDR2 is SYGVKD. The CDR3 bases are TGTGCCATCCGGTCGGGCGGTACAGATAGCACAGATACGCAGTATTTT. It encodes CAIRSGGTDSTDTQYF.

The chain uses TRBV6-5 and TRBJ2-3, with a weak D call TRBD2 (7 bases). Per the germline V gene, CDR1 is MNHEY and CDR2 is SVGAGI. V was cut by 4 bases and J by 7 bases, with 24 bases left in between. The CDR3 contains 17 residues. The chain's CDR3 is CASSSSFGGLSSYTQYF. The CDR3 nucleotides read TGTGCCAGCAGTTCATCCTTCGGGGGGCTTTCTTCATATACGCAGTATTTT.

This clonotype was counted only a few times. J is TRBJ1-5 and V is TRBV2; unclear D gene. V was cut by 1 base and J by 0 bases, with 7 bases left in between. The CDR3 spans 15 residues. Germline CDR1 SNHLY, CDR2 FYNNEI. The CDR3 here is CASSEGVYSNQPQHF. CDR3 bases: TGTGCCAGCAGTGAAGGGGTTTATAGCAATCAGCCCCAGCATTTT. Variable domain in full (rest from reference TRBV2 and TRBJ1-5): EPEVTQTPSHQVTQMGQEVILRCVPISNHLYFYWYRQILGQKVEFLVSFYNNEISEKSEIFDDQFSVERPDGSNFTLKIRSTKLEDSAMYFCASSEGVYSNQPQHFGDGTRLSIL.

The V gene is TRBV7-9, the J gene TRBJ2-6; D is ambiguous. The CDR3 is 15 amino acids. V was pared by 5 bases and J by 3 bases, with 11 bases between. CDR1 SEHNR and CDR2 FQNEAQ come from the germline V gene (reference sequence). The CDR3 DNA is TGTGCCAGCAGCCTCAGTTTAGGTGGGGCCAACGTCCTGACTTTC. This gives the protein CASSLSLGGANVLTF. Supplemented by reference TRBV7-9 and TRBJ2-6, the full variable domain reads DTGVSQNPRHKITKRGQNVTFRCDPISEHNRLYWYRQTLGQGPEFLTYFQNEAQLEKSRLLSDRFSAERPKGSFSTLEIQRTEQGDSAMYLCASSLSLGGANVLTFGAGSRLTVL.

The CDR3 DNA follows: TGTGCCAGCAGCCACAACCCAGACAGACAAGCTTTCTTT. This encodes CASSHNPDRQAFF. The gene calls are TRBV7-9 and TRBJ1-1; TRBD1 might be the D (5 bases). Per the germline V gene, CDR1 is SEHNR and CDR2 is FQNEAQ (reference sequence). The CDR3 sequence is 13 residues long. V lost 5 bases and J lost 9, with 16 bases in between.

The chain links TRBV5-6 to TRBJ2-3; TRBD2 matches 11 bases. CDR3 length equals 18 residues. Germline assignment: CDR1 SGHDT and CDR2 YYEEEE. Trimming took 2 bases from V and 0 from J; bases not matched to a gene: 8. CDR3 coding DNA: TGTGCCAGCAGCTTCAGACTAGCGGGGAGAGCTAGCACAGATACGCAGTATTTT. Amino acid sequence: CASSFRLAGRASTDTQYF.

The V and J genes are TRBV27 and TRBJ2-3, with 8 bases fitting TRBD2. There are 15 residues in the CDR3. Germline trimming cut 6 bases from V and 4 bases from J; bases unmatched to any gene: 9. Germline CDR1 MNHEY, CDR2 SMNVEV (reference sequence). The chain's CDR3 is CASSPPAGVPDTQYF. In DNA, the CDR3 is TGTGCCAGCAGCCCCCCAGCGGGAGTACCAGATACGCAGTATTTT.

V usage is TRBV11-2 and J usage is TRBJ1-1; D is perhaps TRBD1 (6 bases). This CDR3 is 12 amino acids long. Germline CDR1 SGHAT, CDR2 FQNNGV. V shed 5 bases and J shed 7 bases, with 11 bases lying between them. The CDR3 DNA sequence: TGTGCCAGCAGCGAGGGGGGTTTTGAAGCTTTCTTT. It encodes CASSEGGFEAFF.

V is TRBV4-1 and J is TRBJ1-6, with 9 bases identical to TRBD1. Unmatched junction bases numbered 5, after V lost 7 bases and J lost 10 bases. The CDR3 consists of 13 residues. CDR1 is MGHRA and CDR2 is YSYEKL in the germline V gene. This CDR3 reads CASKGQGKSPLHF. CDR3 DNA sequence: TGCGCCAGCAAAGGACAGGGGAAGTCACCCCTCCACTTT.

This clonotype came up a few times. The V call is TRBV29-1, the J call TRBJ2-4; possible D gene TRBD1, 6 bases. This CDR3 has 13 amino acids. V lost 7 bases and J lost 6, with 16 bases in between. Germline-derived CDR1 and CDR2 are SQVTM and ANQGSEA. CDR3 amino acids: CSATTGQGNIQYF. CDR3 DNA: TGCAGCGCCACGACAGGCCAGGGAAACATTCAGTACTTC.

There are a few counts of this clonotype. The genes are TRBV29-1 and TRBJ2-7; tentative D call: TRBD1 (6 bases). Deletions cut 7 bases from V and 0 bases from J, with 13 bases between. CDR3 length: 13 amino acids. Germline V gives CDR1 SQVTM, CDR2 ANQGSEA. Written as DNA, the CDR3 is TGCAGCGCGGGCGGACAGAGCTCCTACGAGCAGTACTTC. This codes for CSAGGQSSYEQYF.

The CDR3 coding sequence is TGCAGTGCTAGAGATCTCACTAGCGGGATACAAGAGACCCAGTACTTC. Translated, it gives CSARDLTSGIQETQYF. The genes are TRBV20-1 and TRBJ2-5, with 10 nucleotides matching TRBD2. The V and J ends lost 0 bases and 2 bases, in that order; junction bases with no gene match: 6. CDR3 length equals 16 residues. Germline lookup yields CDR1 DFQATT and CDR2 SNEGSKA (reference sequence).

This chain connects TRBV4-2 to TRBJ2-3; TRBD2 aligns across 15 bases. Germline CDR1 and CDR2: LGHNA and YNFKEQ. The junction had 3 bases not matched to a gene; V was cut back by 3 bases and J by 2 bases. CDR3 length equals 17 residues. The CDR3 nucleotides are TGTGCCAGCAGCCAGAGGACTAGCGGGAGGGACACAGATACGCAGTATTTT. Residues: CASSQRTSGRDTDTQYF.

The chain joins TRBV11-1 to TRBJ2-7, with D possibly TRBD2 on 5 matching bases. V was cut by 5 bases and J by 4 bases, with 12 bases left in between. CDR1 is SGHAT and CDR2 is FQDESV in the germline V gene (reference sequence). CDR3 length: 13 residues. DNA of the CDR3: TGTGCCAGCAGCGTAACTAGATCATACGAGCAGTACTTC. Translated, it gives CASSVTRSYEQYF.

The chain is built from TRBV6-5 and TRBJ2-7; 10 bases agree with TRBD2. The CDR3 is made up of 14 amino acids. V lost 5 bases, J lost 5 bases, and 6 bases stayed unmatched. CDR1 MNHEY and CDR2 SVGAGI come from the germline V gene. The CDR3, as DNA: TGTGCCAGCAGTGACCAGGGACTAGCGCACGAGCAGTACTTC. Translated: CASSDQGLAHEQYF.

This clonotype came up a few times. With a much larger clone just one base away, this may be a read error. The J gene is TRBJ2-1, the V gene TRBV6-4, with 10 positions matching TRBD2. The J call is uncertain, as TRBJ2-7 better fits the DNA end. This CDR3 contains 14 residues. CDR1 is MRHNA and CDR2 is SNTAGT in the germline V gene. The CDR3 protein is CASSEAGGYNEQYF. The CDR3 coding sequence is TGTGCCAGCAGTGAAGCGGGGGGGTACAATGAGCAGTACTTC.

This clonotype showed up just a few times. The rearrangement uses TRBV2 and TRBJ1-2, with 7 bases that match TRBD1. The CDR3 sequence is 14 residues long. The V and J ends lost 6 bases and 0 bases, in that order; junction bases with no gene match: 4. Germline V gene data show CDR1 as SNHLY and CDR2 as FYNNEI. CDR3 bases: TGTGCCAGCAGCGGGGACAGTCCTAACTATGGCTACACCTTC. Its protein product is CASSGDSPNYGYTF.

The rearrangement links TRBV29-1 to TRBJ2-1, with 12 positions matching TRBD2. Germline V gene sequence: CDR1 SQVTM, CDR2 ANQGSEA. This CDR3 region has 15 residues. The junction had 4 bases not matched to a gene; V was cut back by 3 bases and J by 4 bases. Written as DNA, the CDR3 is TGCAGCGTTGAGGCTAGCGGGAGGGTATACAATGAGCAGTTCTTC. The encoded protein is CSVEASGRVYNEQFF.

The gene calls are TRBV12-3 or TRBV12-4 and TRBJ1-2; 11 bases fit TRBD1. V shed 6 bases and J 2 bases; nucleotides not matched to a gene: 8. This CDR3 has 16 residues. The DNA of the CDR3 is TGTGCCAGCAGCCTGGACAGGGGGCGCTTCAACTATGGCTACACCTTC. Translation gives CASSLDRGRFNYGYTF.

The chain combines TRBV2 with TRBJ2-1, with 10 bases matching TRBD2. The CDR3 totals 16 residues. J was trimmed by 3 bases and V by 4 bases; bases with no gene match: 6. Germline loops: CDR1 SNHLY, CDR2 FYNNEI. The CDR3 sequence: CASSGGGLAVYNEQFF. The CDR3 DNA follows: TGTGCCAGCAGTGGTGGTGGACTAGCGGTCTACAATGAGCAGTTCTTC. Full variable domain (missing parts from reference TRBV2 and TRBJ2-1): EPEVTQTPSHQVTQMGQEVILRCVPISNHLYFYWYRQILGQKVEFLVSFYNNEISEKSEIFDDQFSVERPDGSNFTLKIRSTKLEDSAMYFCASSGGGLAVYNEQFFGPGTRLTVL.